Presented here are 30 T cell receptor beta chains from one specimen sequenced in a study of long-term antiretroviral therapy in people with HIV. An immunoSEQ assay, version v3.0, was performed at survey level. Assay: immunoSEQ multiplex PCR; the TCRdb copy retains only in-frame clones and omits some. Of 20,000 to 25,000 clones listed, about 80% are singletons. The sequencing used unsorted PBMCs, collected 1.1 years before starting antiretroviral therapy. The receptors were sampled from a woman in her thirties or forties with HIV.

The rearrangement uses TRBV6-1 and TRBJ2-7, with D perhaps TRBD1 (5 bases). Germline CDR1 MNHNS, CDR2 SASEGT. The CDR3 sequence is 15 residues long. V dropped 2 bases and J dropped 0 bases, with 11 bases sitting between them. CDR3 DNA: TGTGCCAGCAGTGAAAGGGCCAGGGTCTCCTACGAGCAGTACTTC. Encoded protein: CASSERARVSYEQYF.

The chain joins TRBV19 to TRBJ2-4, with D possibly matching TRBD1 (5 bases). The ends were cut back, 8 bases at V and 2 bases at J, with 19 bases in the middle. Germline lookup yields CDR1 LNHDA and CDR2 SQIVND (reference sequence). This CDR3 has 16 residues. DNA of the CDR3: TGTGCCAGTTACGATGGTCGTGACAGTTCCAAAAACATTCAGTACTTC. As protein: CASYDGRDSSKNIQYF.

The rearrangement joins TRBV10-3 to TRBJ2-1; TRBD2 matches at 10 bases. Looked up from germline, CDR1 is ENHRY and CDR2 is SYGVKD. J was trimmed by 8 bases and V by 3 bases; bases with no gene match: 7. This CDR3 is built from 15 residues. For the CDR3, the DNA is TGTGCCATCAGTGATGAGCGGGGGGGCCTTGATGAGCAGTTCTTC. Protein: CAISDERGGLDEQFF.

V and J are TRBV14 and TRBJ2-1; 7 bases align to TRBD1. Germline CDR1 is SGHDN and CDR2 is FVKESK. J was trimmed by 2 bases and V by 4 bases; bases with no gene match: 2. The CDR3 is 14 residues long. This CDR3 reads CASSLTGTYNEQFF. In nucleotides, the CDR3 is TGTGCCAGCAGCCTGACAGGGACCTACAATGAGCAGTTCTTC. The entire variable domain, with the rest obtained from reference TRBV14 and TRBJ2-1, is as follows: EAGVTQFPSHSVIEKGQTVTLRCDPISGHDNLYWYRRVMGKEIKFLLHFVKESKQDESGMPNNRFLAERTGGTYSTLKVQPAELEDSGVYFCASSLTGTYNEQFFGPGTRLTVL.

This clone was seen once. The chain combines TRBV19 with TRBJ2-7, with 10 positions matching TRBD1. This CDR3 comprises 15 residues. Germline CDR1 is LNHDA and CDR2 is SQIVND (reference sequence). Trimming took 1 base from V and 4 from J; bases not matched to a gene: 4. The CDR3 protein is CASSIADRGLYEQYF. The CDR3 nucleotides read TGTGCCAGTAGTATAGCCGACAGGGGGCTGTACGAGCAGTACTTC. The full variable domain, in which reference TRBV19 and TRBJ2-7 provide the parts outside the CDR3, is DGGITQSPKYLFRKEGQNVTLSCEQNLNHDAMYWYRQDPGQGLRLIYYSQIVNDFQKGDIAEGYSVSREKKESFPLTVTSAQKNPTAFYLCASSIADRGLYEQYFGPGTRLTVT.

This chain connects TRBV25-1 to TRBJ1-4; D is unclear. V was cut by 3 bases and J by 8 bases, with 10 bases left in between. The germline gives CDR1 MGHDK, CDR2 SYGVNS. The length of the CDR3 is 13 residues. CDR3 region: CASSDVGREKLFF. The DNA for the CDR3 is TGTGCCAGCAGTGATGTGGGTAGGGAAAAACTGTTTTTT.

The table lists this clone with a few counts. The V call is TRBV18, the J call TRBJ2-1, with D perhaps being TRBD1 or TRBD2 (5 bases each). Germline V lookup: CDR1 KGHSH, CDR2 LQKENI. The CDR3 consists of 15 residues. V was pared by 4 bases and J by 6 bases, with 16 bases between. The CDR3, as DNA: TGTGCCAGCTCACTCGGGGCAGGAATATCCAATGAGCAGTTCTTC. It encodes CASSLGAGISNEQFF.

The rearrangement joins TRBV7-9 to TRBJ2-4, with 8 bases that match TRBD2. The junction had 9 bases not matched to a gene; V was cut back by 5 bases and J by 0 bases. Germline V gene data show CDR1 as SEHNR and CDR2 as FQNEAQ (reference sequence). The CDR3 is made up of 17 amino acids. The CDR3 coding sequence is TGTGCCAGCAGCCCCGGGGGGGTCCAGATAGCCAAAAACATTCAGTACTTC. Protein sequence: CASSPGGVQIAKNIQYF. Using reference TRBV7-9 and TRBJ2-4 for the parts outside the CDR3, the full variable domain is DTGVSQNPRHKITKRGQNVTFRCDPISEHNRLYWYRQTLGQGPEFLTYFQNEAQLEKSRLLSDRFSAERPKGSFSTLEIQRTEQGDSAMYLCASSPGGVQIAKNIQYFGAGTRLSVL.

This clone was observed a few times. In nucleotides, the CDR3 is TGTGCCAGCAGCTTAGGAGGGCCCTCCTACGAGCAGTACTTC. Its protein is CASSLGGPSYEQYF. This rearrangement joins TRBV7-2 to TRBJ2-7; D possibly corresponds to TRBD2 (5 bases). The CDR3 has 14 amino acids. V lost 1 base and J 0 bases, leaving 7 bases between the germline ends. CDR1 is SGHTA, CDR2 FQGNSA, per germline.

The V gene is TRBV25-1, the J gene TRBJ1-1; D gene ambiguous. Trimming stripped 6 bases from V and 1 base from J, with 15 bases between. Per germline, CDR1 MGHDK and CDR2 SYGVNS. The CDR3 runs 15 residues. CDR3 DNA sequence: TGTGCCAGCAGCGAAGGTCATTGGCGGAACACTGAAGCTTTCTTT. It is translated as CASSEGHWRNTEAFF.

This chain links TRBV5-6 with TRBJ2-7; 9 bases agree with TRBD2. Germline CDR1 and CDR2: SGHDT and YYEEEE. J was trimmed by 7 bases and V by 4 bases; bases with no gene match: 12. The CDR3 has 15 residues. This CDR3 reads CASSHIGAGGREQYF. CDR3 nucleotides: TGTGCCAGCAGCCACATTGGAGCGGGAGGAAGGGAGCAGTACTTC.

The chain recombines TRBV6-5 with TRBJ2-7; no clear D. The CDR3 has 12 amino acids. The V and J ends lost 2 bases and 6 bases respectively, with 8 bases between them. Germline V CDR1 and CDR2: MNHEY, SVGAGI. As DNA, the CDR3 is TGTGCCAGCAGTTACATGGGTCGCGAGCAGTACTTC. Amino acids: CASSYMGREQYF.

The chain combines TRBV19 with TRBJ1-1; 8 bases line up with TRBD1. Germline loops: CDR1 LNHDA, CDR2 SQIVND (reference sequence). V gave up 8 bases and J gave up 5 bases; unmatched junction bases: 22. The CDR3 spans 18 residues. The CDR3 loop reads CASRLTRQGLVFGTEAFF. For the CDR3, the DNA is TGTGCCAGTCGCCTCACCCGACAGGGGTTAGTGTTTGGGACTGAAGCTTTCTTT.

The chain links TRBV7-9 to TRBJ2-7; tentative D call: TRBD2 (5 bases). CDR1 and CDR2 from the germline V gene are SEHNR and FQNEAQ (reference sequence). Trimming took off 3 bases at V and 7 bases at J, with 10 bases between the two ends. CDR3 length: 12 residues. The CDR3 is CASSLTGREQYF. The CDR3 DNA reads TGTGCCAGCAGCTTGACGGGAAGGGAGCAGTACTTC.

The CDR3 here is CASSEAKPWAFF. CDR3 sequence (DNA): TGTGCCAGCAGTGAAGCCAAACCGTGGGCTTTCTTT. The chain combines TRBV6-1 with TRBJ1-1; D is unclear. Germline loops: CDR1 MNHNS, CDR2 SASEGT. The ends were cut back, 0 bases at V and 11 bases at J, with 10 bases in the middle. The CDR3 extends over 12 amino acids.

The V gene is TRBV2, the J gene TRBJ2-6, with D hard to call. The germline V gene encodes CDR1 SNHLY and CDR2 FYNNEI. The CDR3 has 16 amino acids. Trimming removed 4 bases from V and 0 bases from J, with 10 bases in between. CDR3 bases: TGTGCCAGCAGTGGAGTGGCCGCCTCTGGGGCCAACGTCCTGACTTTC. As protein: CASSGVAASGANVLTF.

V and J are TRBV7-2 and TRBJ1-3; D not certain. Deletions cut 1 base from V and 3 bases from J, with 10 bases between. The length of the CDR3 is 15 residues. The germline V gene has CDR1 SGHTA and CDR2 FQGNSA. In DNA form, the CDR3 reads TGTGCCAGCAGCTTAGGGCCGGCCGTTGGAAACACCATATATTTT. Translating it yields CASSLGPAVGNTIYF.

The chain has TRBV25-1 and TRBJ2-7; TRBD1 agrees at 7 bases. The length of the CDR3 is 15 residues. Germline CDR1 MGHDK, CDR2 SYGVNS. V lost 6 bases to trimming and J lost 4 bases; unmatched junction nucleotides: 12. The DNA for the CDR3 is TGTGCCAGCAGCCGCGGACAGGATGTTAAATACGAGCAGTACTTC. It translates to CASSRGQDVKYEQYF.

The chain combines TRBV15 with TRBJ2-2; 14 bases are a match to TRBD2. V was pared by 5 bases and J by 5 bases, with 19 bases of the junction left unmatched. The length of the CDR3 is 21 residues. Germline loops: CDR1 LNHNV, CDR2 YYDKDF (reference sequence). The CDR3 region has the DNA TGTGCCACCAGCGGTGACCCATTGGGACTAGCGGGAGTAATAGGGACCGGGGAGCTGTTTTTT. It specifies CATSGDPLGLAGVIGTGELFF. The full variable domain, in which reference TRBV15 and TRBJ2-2 provide the parts outside the CDR3, is DAMVIQNPRYQVTQFGKPVTLSCSQTLNHNVMYWYQQKSSQAPKLLFHYYDKDFNNEADTPDNFQSRRPNTSFCFLDIRSPGLGDTAMYLCATSGDPLGLAGVIGTGELFFGEGSRLTVL.

The gene calls are TRBV11-3 and TRBJ2-7; TRBD1 is a possible D gene (6 bases). V lost 6 bases and J 0 bases, leaving 12 bases between the germline ends. Germline assignment: CDR1 SGHNT and CDR2 YENEEA. The CDR3 length is 14 residues. This CDR3 reads CASSRRTASYEQYF. CDR3 DNA: TGTGCCAGCAGTAGAAGGACAGCCTCCTACGAGCAGTACTTC.

The rearrangement links TRBV5-6 to TRBJ1-1; D unresolved. The V end lost 0 bases, the J end lost 7 bases, and 7 bases lay between the germline ends. Per germline, CDR1 SGHDT and CDR2 YYEEEE. This CDR3 comprises 12 residues. DNA for the CDR3: TGTGCCAGCAGCTTGGTCCCAAGTGAAGCTTTCTTT. This encodes CASSLVPSEAFF.

The gene calls are TRBV6-1 and TRBJ2-1, with 8 nucleotides matching TRBD1. The CDR3 extends over 13 amino acids. V was clipped by 7 bases and J by 5 bases; unmatched bases: 4. Per the germline V gene, CDR1 is MNHNS and CDR2 is SASEGT. CDR3 DNA: TGTGCCAGCAATGACAGGGGCCACAATGAGCAGTTCTTC. Its protein product is CASNDRGHNEQFF.

This clone has only a few counts. V usage is TRBV6-5 and J usage is TRBJ1-6; no clear D. The CDR3 spans 13 residues. V lost 10 bases and J 8 bases, leaving 15 bases between the germline ends. From germline, CDR1 is MNHEY and CDR2 SVGAGI. The CDR3 DNA reads TGTGCCACACGCGGGAGACCTGATTCACCCCTCCACTTT. Translated, it gives CATRGRPDSPLHF.

This clone appeared once. V gene TRBV5-1 combines with J gene TRBJ2-1, with 8 bases that match TRBD2. Germline CDR1 and CDR2: SGHRS and YFSETQ. Trimming at V came to 6 bases and at J to 6 bases, leaving 5 bases not matched to a gene. The CDR3 runs 13 residues. DNA for the CDR3: TGCGCCAGCACGGCCCTAGCGGGCAATGAGCAGTTCTTC. Translation: CASTALAGNEQFF.

This clone was seen only a few times. The rearrangement joins TRBV18 to TRBJ2-2; D remains unclear. The ends were cut back, 3 bases at V and 4 bases at J, with 3 bases in the middle. This CDR3 has 12 residues. CDR1 and CDR2 (germline): KGHSH, LQKENI. The CDR3 is CASSPITGELFF. The CDR3 DNA sequence: TGTGCCAGCTCACCTATCACCGGGGAGCTGTTTTTT.

This rearrangement joins TRBV27 to TRBJ1-5; D not certain. The CDR3 loop spans 14 amino acids. V gave up 5 bases and J gave up 3 bases, with 11 bases separating them. Germline V gene lookup returns CDR1 MNHEY and CDR2 SMNVEV (reference sequence). The CDR3 DNA reads as TGTGCCAGCAGTACAAACAATTTCAATCAGCCCCAGCATTTT. Its protein is CASSTNNFNQPQHF.

The chain employs TRBV6-5 and TRBJ1-4; a weak D match, TRBD1 (5 bases). V was pared by 6 bases and J by 8 bases, with 16 bases between. This CDR3 spans 14 amino acids. Germline-derived CDR1 and CDR2 are MNHEY and SVGAGI. CDR3 protein: CASRPTVWGEKLFF. Here the CDR3 DNA reads TGTGCCAGCAGGCCGACAGTCTGGGGAGAAAAACTGTTTTTT.

As DNA, the CDR3 is TGTGCCAGCAGCTTCGGGGGGGCCTACAATGAGCAGTTCTTC. The encoded protein is CASSFGGAYNEQFF. The chain joins TRBV11-3 to TRBJ2-1, with TRBD2 matching over 8 bases. Germline V lookup: CDR1 SGHNT, CDR2 YENEEA. The ends lost 3 bases at V and 2 bases at J; junction bases unmatched: 0. The CDR3 is made up of 14 amino acids. Complete variable domain (other parts from reference TRBV11-3 and TRBJ2-1): EAGVVQSPRYKIIEKKQPVAFWCNPISGHNTLYWYLQNLGQGPELLIRYENEEAVDDSQLPKDRFSAERLKGVDSTLKIQPAELGDSAVYLCASSFGGAYNEQFFGPGTRLTVL.

The chain's CDR3 is CASRLDRPTYNEQFF. DNA of the CDR3: TGTGCCAGCAGGTTGGACAGGCCTACCTACAATGAGCAGTTCTTC. The chain couples TRBV6-5 to TRBJ2-1, with 7 bases fitting TRBD1. Germline values: CDR1 MNHEY, CDR2 SVGAGI. The CDR3 is 15 amino acids. After removal of 6 bases from V and 2 bases from J, the junction contained 7 bases not matched to a gene.

This clone appeared a few times. This chain links TRBV9 with TRBJ2-2, with 9 bases aligning to TRBD2. Germline V gene sequence: CDR1 SGDLS, CDR2 YYNGEE. This CDR3 spans 16 amino acids. The ends lost 2 bases at V and 5 bases at J; junction bases unmatched: 7. CDR3 region: CASSVSGGRVTGELFF. The CDR3 nucleotides are TGTGCCAGCAGCGTTTCTGGCGGGAGGGTAACCGGGGAGCTGTTTTTT.